These 10 T cell receptor beta chains originate from one sample sequenced in a study of shared clonotypes between healthy human individuals. Sequencing used immunoSEQ multiplex PCR; TCRdb keeps in-frame clones, though not all of them. The sample consists of about 710,000 clones, around three quarters of them appearing once. Sequencing was carried out using memory CD4+ T cells sorted from blood. Documented subset: CD45RA-negative fraction. These receptors all stem from a woman aged 25 to 39 in good health.

V is TRBV2 and J is TRBJ1-1; TRBD1 might be the D (5 bases). The CDR3 is made up of 16 amino acids. Germline CDR1 and CDR2: SNHLY and FYNNEI. V gave up 6 bases and J gave up 0 bases, with 17 bases separating them. Written as DNA, the CDR3 is TGTGCCAGCAGGGGGTTAAGACAGAGCATGAACACTGAAGCTTTCTTT. As protein: CASRGLRQSMNTEAFF.

The V gene is TRBV7-3, the J gene TRBJ1-5; D remains unclear. In germline, CDR1 is SGHTA, CDR2 FQGTGA. This CDR3 contains 13 residues. V lost 6 bases and J lost 8, with 14 bases in between. CDR3 protein: CASSKNGGEPQHF. DNA for the CDR3: TGTGCCAGCAGTAAAAATGGCGGTGAGCCCCAGCATTTT.

In nucleotides, the CDR3 is TGTGCCAGCAGGCCGGGACTAGCGGGCCGATACACAGATACGCAGTATTTT. Amino acids: CASRPGLAGRYTDTQYF. The V and J genes are TRBV2 and TRBJ2-3; 12 bases fit TRBD2. Losses at the gene ends were 6 bases for V and 2 bases for J; bases not matched to a gene: 9. This CDR3 comprises 17 residues. The germline V gene encodes CDR1 SNHLY and CDR2 FYNNEI.

The V and J genes are TRBV4-1 and TRBJ2-3, with 11 nucleotides matching TRBD2. The germline V gene encodes CDR1 MGHRA and CDR2 YSYEKL. J lost 2 bases, V lost 3 bases, and 7 bases had no gene match. CDR3 length: 17 amino acids. The CDR3: CASSQASGRSYTDTQYF. As DNA, the CDR3 is TGCGCCAGCAGCCAGGCTAGCGGGAGGTCCTACACAGATACGCAGTATTTT.

This clone was picked up one time. The V call is TRBV27, the J call TRBJ1-2, with no clear D. CDR3 size: 13 residues. Looked up from germline, CDR1 is MNHEY and CDR2 is SMNVEV (reference sequence). V lost 6 bases and J 4 bases, leaving 12 bases between the germline ends. CDR3 DNA: TGTGCCAGCAGGTCGGGGATCACCTATGGCTACACCTTC. Amino acid sequence: CASRSGITYGYTF.

In DNA form, the CDR3 reads TGTGCCAGCAGCTTAGTCAGGGGATTTTACGAGCAGTACTTC. Protein product: CASSLVRGFYEQYF. V usage is TRBV11-3 and J usage is TRBJ2-7, with D perhaps matching TRBD1 (6 bases). V lost 1 base and J lost 4, with 11 bases in between. This CDR3 is 14 amino acids long. Per the germline V gene, CDR1 is SGHNT and CDR2 is YENEEA.

The rearrangement links TRBV27 to TRBJ1-1; D is possibly TRBD1 (6 bases). The V end lost 6 bases, the J end lost 8 bases, and 10 bases lay between the germline ends. This CDR3 spans 11 amino acids. Germline lookup yields CDR1 MNHEY and CDR2 SMNVEV (reference sequence). Here the CDR3 DNA reads TGTGCCAGCAGAAGGGGGATCGAAGCTTTCTTT. This gives the protein CASRRGIEAFF.

The chain employs TRBV7-7 and TRBJ2-5, with 8 bases fitting TRBD2. Looked up from germline, CDR1 is SSHAT and CDR2 is FNYEAQ (reference sequence). The CDR3 extends over 17 amino acids. V lost 1 base to trimming and J lost 5 bases; unmatched junction nucleotides: 12. The CDR3 loop reads CASSLGRWSGGPETQYF. For the CDR3, the DNA is TGTGCCAGCAGCTTAGGGAGATGGTCGGGAGGGCCTGAGACCCAGTACTTC.

CDR3 loop: CVSTRGFGEKLFF. In DNA form, the CDR3 reads TGTGTTAGCACCCGGGGATTTGGTGAAAAACTGTTTTTT. The chain employs TRBV7-8 and TRBJ1-4; no clear D gene. This CDR3 is built from 13 residues. Germline lookup yields CDR1 SGHVS and CDR2 FQNEAQ.

In its sample, this clone was seen once. The DNA of the CDR3 is TGTGCCAGCAGCTTGGTCGGACTAGCGGGAGACTACGAGCAGTACTTC. It specifies CASSLVGLAGDYEQYF. The rearrangement joins TRBV5-4 to TRBJ2-7; TRBD2 agrees at 13 bases. The length of the CDR3 is 16 residues. Germline CDR1 SGHNT, CDR2 YYREEE (reference sequence). V shed 0 bases and J 3 bases; nucleotides not matched to a gene: 3.